Each of the 26 T cell receptor beta chains below was sequenced from the same sample in a study of blood T cell repertoires in COVID-19. The protocol was immunoSEQ multiplex PCR, while the TCRdb copy is restricted to in-frame clones and leaves out a portion. The sample shows approximately 63,000 clones, less than 90% of them seen only once. Input material: peripheral blood. The receptors derive from a man at least 80 years old in a cohort sampled during active COVID-19.

The chain combines TRBV7-3 with TRBJ1-6; TRBD1 aligns across 9 bases. Trimming cost V 2 bases and J 7 bases; bases outside gene matches: 3. CDR3 length equals 15 residues. Germline-derived CDR1 and CDR2 are SGHTA and FQGTGA. The CDR3 DNA is TGTGCCAGCAGCTTAGGGACAGGGTTGAATTCACCCCTCCACTTT. Translating it yields CASSLGTGLNSPLHF.

CDR3 bases: TGTGCCAGCAGCTTGGAAGGCGGGAGGGCAAACGAGCAGTTCTTC. Protein sequence: CASSLEGGRANEQFF. The chain joins TRBV5-4 to TRBJ2-1; 9 nucleotides align to TRBD2. CDR1 and CDR2 (germline): SGHNT, YYREEE (reference sequence). The CDR3 has 15 residues. The J segment lost 10 bases and the V segment lost 0 bases, leaving 8 bases of the junction unmatched.

This chain connects TRBV4-3 to TRBJ1-1, with D perhaps TRBD1 (6 bases). Germline-derived CDR1 and CDR2 are LGHNA and YSLEER. The CDR3 sequence is 14 residues long. Trimming shortened V by 1 base and J by 10 bases, and 16 bases separated the two germline ends. The CDR3 bases are TGCGCCAGCAGCCAAGTTATACAGGGAAGGGTAGCTTTCTTT. Residues: CASSQVIQGRVAFF.

The chain joins TRBV3-1 (or the pseudogene TRBV3-2) to TRBJ1-1; 7 positions match TRBD1. Germline V lookup: CDR1 LGHDT, CDR2 YNNKEL (reference sequence). This CDR3 is built from 15 residues. V was pared by 1 base and J by 5 bases, with 7 bases of the junction left unmatched. The CDR3 reads CASSQVRQGGTEAFF. The CDR3 DNA reads TGTGCCAGCAGCCAAGTACGACAGGGAGGAACTGAAGCTTTCTTT.

The chain recombines TRBV5-6 with TRBJ2-1; 9 nucleotides align to TRBD1. CDR1 is SGHDT and CDR2 is YYEEEE in the germline V gene. This CDR3 has 15 amino acids. The J segment lost 4 bases and the V segment lost 3 bases, leaving 5 bases of the junction unmatched. CDR3 protein: CASSSRDRDYNEQFF. The CDR3 region has the DNA TGTGCCAGCAGCTCCCGGGACAGGGATTACAATGAGCAGTTCTTC.

This chain links TRBV6-4 with TRBJ2-1, with 10 nucleotides matching TRBD1. The CDR3 is 16 residues long. The trim removed 5 bases at V and 3 bases at J, leaving 7 bases unmatched. Germline-derived CDR1 and CDR2 are MRHNA and SNTAGT. In DNA form, the CDR3 reads TGTGCCAGCAGTCCCACCGGGACAGGGGACTACAATGAGCAGTTCTTC. Translating gives CASSPTGTGDYNEQFF.

The chain couples TRBV5-1 to TRBJ1-4; D is undetermined. V gave up 0 bases and J gave up 7 bases, with 10 bases separating them. The germline gives CDR1 SGHRS, CDR2 YFSETQ. The CDR3 is made up of 14 amino acids. DNA for the CDR3: TGCGCCAGCAGCTTGGAGGTCTACAGTGAAAAACTGTTTTTT. This codes for CASSLEVYSEKLFF. The full variable domain, in which reference TRBV5-1 and TRBJ1-4 provide the parts outside the CDR3, is KAGVTQTPRYLIKTRGQQVTLSCSPISGHRSVSWYQQTPGQGLQFLFEYFSETQRNKGNFPGRFSGRQFSNSRSEMNVSTLELGDSALYLCASSLEVYSEKLFFGSGTQLSVL.

This clone showed up just once. The chain links TRBV5-1 to TRBJ2-5, with 9 bases lining up with TRBD2. From germline, CDR1 is SGHRS and CDR2 YFSETQ. This CDR3 is 15 amino acids long. With 4 bases clipped from V and 4 bases from J, the junction kept 8 bases outside the gene matches. CDR3 bases: TGCGCCAGCAGCCGTCGGACTAGCGAGGGAGAGACCCAGTACTTC. It translates to CASSRRTSEGETQYF.

CDR3 sequence: CASSLSYSNQPQHF. The CDR3 DNA sequence: TGTGCCAGCAGTTTGTCCTACAGCAATCAGCCCCAGCATTTT. J is TRBJ1-5 and V is TRBV28; D is ambiguous. The CDR3 sequence is 14 residues long. Germline V gene lookup returns CDR1 MDHEN and CDR2 SYDVKM. V was trimmed by 3 bases and J by 1 base, leaving 7 bases between them.

The V and J genes are TRBV20-1 and TRBJ2-7; TRBD1 is a possible D gene (5 bases). The CDR3 is 10 amino acids. V was clipped by 8 bases and J by 8 bases, with 13 bases between them. CDR1 is DFQATT, CDR2 SNEGSKA, per germline (reference sequence). The CDR3 DNA is TGCAGTACTGGACCAGGGCAGCAGTACTTC. Its translation: CSTGPGQQYF.

The chain combines TRBV29-1 with TRBJ1-1; 7 bases line up with TRBD1. This CDR3 spans 14 amino acids. The germline V gene encodes CDR1 SQVTM and CDR2 ANQGSEA. V was clipped by 7 bases and J by 3 bases; unmatched bases: 11. The CDR3 loop is CSAPGGISDTEAFF. The DNA for the CDR3 is TGCAGCGCCCCAGGGGGAATATCGGACACTGAAGCTTTCTTT.

The chain combines TRBV10-1 with TRBJ2-4; D remains ambiguous. V lost 2 bases and J 2 bases, leaving 7 bases between the germline ends. Germline V lookup: CDR1 WNHNN, CDR2 SYGVQD (reference sequence). This CDR3 has 14 amino acids. The CDR3 here is CASSERTSKNIQYF. For the CDR3, the DNA is TGCGCCAGCAGTGAGCGAACATCCAAAAACATTCAGTACTTC.

The V and J genes are TRBV5-1 and TRBJ2-1; 12 bases align to TRBD2. The J segment lost 5 bases and the V segment lost 0 bases, leaving 0 bases of the junction unmatched. The CDR3 has 15 amino acids. CDR1 SGHRS and CDR2 YFSETQ come from the germline V gene. The CDR3 DNA reads TGCGCCAGCAGCTTGGCTAGCGGGGGGGACAATGAGCAGTTCTTC. Translation: CASSLASGGDNEQFF.

J is TRBJ1-6 and V is TRBV28; D might be TRBD1 (6 bases). Germline assignment: CDR1 MDHEN and CDR2 SYDVKM. The CDR3 loop spans 16 amino acids. V was trimmed by 5 bases and J by 7 bases, leaving 18 bases between them. CDR3: CASSPPGGARNSPLHF. CDR3 bases: TGTGCCAGCAGTCCCCCGGGGGGGGCAAGGAATTCACCCCTCCACTTT.

The chain is built from TRBV5-1 and TRBJ2-7, with TRBD1 identical over 7 bases. Trimming cost V 0 bases and J 2 bases; bases outside gene matches: 2. Per the germline V gene, CDR1 is SGHRS and CDR2 is YFSETQ. The CDR3 extends over 14 amino acids. In DNA form, the CDR3 reads TGCGCCAGCAGCTTGGTAGGGACAGCCTACGAGCAGTACTTC. Residues: CASSLVGTAYEQYF.

V usage is TRBV5-1 and J usage is TRBJ2-5; 7 nucleotides match TRBD1. In germline, CDR1 is SGHRS, CDR2 YFSETQ. This CDR3 is 14 amino acids long. Germline trimming cut 4 bases from V and 3 bases from J; bases unmatched to any gene: 6. CDR3 nucleotides: TGCGCCAGCAGCGCCGGGACAGCCAAAGAGACCCAGTACTTC. It codes for CASSAGTAKETQYF.

The table lists this clone with a few counts. The chain uses TRBV19 and TRBJ1-5; TRBD1 might be the D (6 bases). The CDR3 is 14 amino acids. V gave up 5 bases and J gave up 0 bases, with 8 bases separating them. Germline CDR1 is LNHDA and CDR2 is SQIVND (reference sequence). The CDR3 spells CASSAQGSNQPQHF. CDR3 coding DNA: TGTGCCAGTAGTGCACAGGGTAGCAATCAGCCCCAGCATTTT.

The V and J genes are TRBV5-6 and TRBJ2-3, with a weak D call TRBD2 (6 bases). The CDR3 contains 13 residues. CDR1 is SGHDT, CDR2 YYEEEE, per germline. V was pared by 9 bases and J by 1 base, with 12 bases between. The CDR3 sequence: CATRDFRTDTQYF. In nucleotides, the CDR3 is TGTGCCACCCGGGACTTTCGCACAGATACGCAGTATTTT.

The V gene is TRBV3-1 (or the pseudogene TRBV3-2), the J gene TRBJ2-3; TRBD1 matches 7 bases. The CDR3 runs 14 residues. Germline values: CDR1 LGHDT, CDR2 YNNKEL (reference sequence). The V segment lost 6 bases and the J segment 1 base; nucleotides outside the gene matches: 4. As DNA, the CDR3 is TGTGCCAGCAGTGATACAGGGGGCACAGATACGCAGTATTTT. Encoded protein: CASSDTGGTDTQYF.

The chain carries TRBV4-3 and TRBJ2-7, with no clear D. The germline gives CDR1 LGHNA, CDR2 YSLEER. The CDR3 sequence is 14 residues long. V shed 0 bases and J shed 1 base, with 7 bases lying between them. CDR3 in amino acids: CASSQDDGSYEQYF. For the CDR3, the DNA is TGCGCCAGCAGCCAAGATGACGGGTCCTACGAGCAGTACTTC.

The chain has TRBV7-3 and TRBJ2-1; D gene ambiguous. Germline CDR1 is SGHTA and CDR2 is FQGTGA. V lost 4 bases and J 7 bases, leaving 8 bases between the germline ends. The CDR3 is 12 residues long. In DNA, the CDR3 is TGTGCCAGCAGCTCGCGATCAAATGAGCAGTTCTTC. This gives the protein CASSSRSNEQFF.

This chain connects TRBV9 to TRBJ2-1; the match to TRBD2 covers 8 bases. Germline CDR1 SGDLS, CDR2 YYNGEE. The CDR3 extends over 15 amino acids. Losses at the gene ends were 0 bases for V and 4 bases for J; bases not matched to a gene: 3. DNA of the CDR3: TGTGCCAGCAGCGTAGCGGGGGGGGGATACAATGAGCAGTTCTTC. This encodes CASSVAGGGYNEQFF.

This clone occurred once. The chain has TRBV10-3 and TRBJ2-7; 9 nucleotides align to TRBD1. The CDR3 has 14 amino acids. After removal of 5 bases from V and 4 bases from J, the junction contained 6 bases not matched to a gene. Per the germline V gene, CDR1 is ENHRY and CDR2 is SYGVKD. As DNA, the CDR3 is TGTGCCATCAGTTCCGGGACAGGGCCGTACGAGCAGTACTTC. It is translated as CAISSGTGPYEQYF.

V and J are TRBV2 and TRBJ2-7, with 8 bases aligning to TRBD2. The junction had 8 bases not matched to a gene; V was cut back by 2 bases and J by 5 bases. The CDR3 has 15 amino acids. Germline assignment: CDR1 SNHLY and CDR2 FYNNEI. CDR3 sequence reads: CASSELTAGGDEQYF. In DNA, the CDR3 is TGTGCCAGCAGTGAACTTACGGCGGGAGGCGACGAGCAGTACTTC.

The chain joins TRBV4-2 to TRBJ2-7; D may be TRBD1 (6 bases). CDR3 length equals 15 residues. Germline lookup yields CDR1 LGHNA and CDR2 YNFKEQ. Trimming took 0 bases from V and 7 from J, leaving 16 bases between them. The CDR3 sequence is CASSQDWGLLWEQYF. CDR3 nucleotide sequence: TGTGCCAGCAGCCAAGATTGGGGGCTGCTCTGGGAGCAGTACTTC.

This rearrangement joins TRBV18 to TRBJ2-5, with 7 bases matching TRBD1. Germline V lookup: CDR1 KGHSH, CDR2 LQKENI. V shed 2 bases and J 1 base; nucleotides not matched to a gene: 4. CDR3 length: 15 amino acids. CDR3 loop: CASSPLTGFQETQYF. Here the CDR3 DNA reads TGTGCCAGCTCACCATTGACAGGGTTCCAAGAGACCCAGTACTTC.